These 10 T cell receptor beta chains were all obtained from the same sample, sequenced in a study of cytotoxic CD8 clonotypes in ibrutinib-treated CLL. Clones were sequenced by immunoSEQ multiplex PCR, and TCRdb holds only the in-frame ones, with some missing. The table includes 150,000 or so clones, roughly 88% detected once. This material consisted of PBMCs, taken after 24 months of ibrutinib treatment. All receptors derive from a human donor with chronic lymphocytic leukemia.

In regard to this clone: A junction end diverges from the germline sequence, so it may reflect a read error. Other DNA sequences from this sample encode an identical CDR3 as well. The V call is TRBV29-1, the J call TRBJ1-1, with D possibly being TRBD1 (6 bases). This CDR3 region has 11 residues. In germline, CDR1 is SQVTM, CDR2 ANQGSEA. CDR3 nucleotide sequence: TGCAGCGTTGAAGATCCGGGGTGGGGGCTCTTT. It encodes CSVEDPGWGLF. Filled out from reference TRBV29-1 and TRBJ1-1, the complete variable domain reads SAVISQKPSRDICQRGTSLTIQCQVDSQVTMMFWYRQQPGQSLTLIATANQGSEATYESGFVIDKFPISRPNLTFSTLTVSNMSPEDSSIYLCSVEDPGWGLFGQGTRLTVV.

This clone was picked up one time. The gene calls are TRBV11-2 and TRBJ2-5, with 9 bases aligning to TRBD2. The CDR3 is made up of 15 amino acids. Germline values: CDR1 SGHAT, CDR2 FQNNGV. Trimming took 3 bases from V and 5 from J; bases not matched to a gene: 7. For the CDR3, the DNA is TGTGCCAGCAGCTTCGGGACGGGACTAGCCGAGACCCAGTACTTC. Translating it yields CASSFGTGLAETQYF. The full variable domain, in which reference TRBV11-2 and TRBJ2-5 provide the parts outside the CDR3, is EAGVAQSPRYKIIEKRQSVAFWCNPISGHATLYWYQQILGQGPKLLIQFQNNGVVDDSQLPKDRFSAERLKGVDSTLKIQPAKLEDSAVYLCASSFGTGLAETQYFGPGTRLLVL.

This chain links TRBV6-1 with TRBJ1-5; the D gene is possibly TRBD1 (5 bases). This CDR3 is 12 amino acids long. Germline CDR1 and CDR2: MNHNS and SASEGT. Trimming took 2 bases from V and 8 from J, leaving 7 bases between them. Here the CDR3 DNA reads TGTGCCAGCAGTGAATGGGGGGAGCCCCAGCATTTT. It translates to CASSEWGEPQHF.

The chain employs TRBV11-2 and TRBJ1-5; D unresolved. Germline lookup yields CDR1 SGHAT and CDR2 FQNNGV. V was pared by 2 bases and J by 4 bases, with 6 bases between. This CDR3 has 13 residues. The CDR3 sequence is CASSLFPNQPQHF. As DNA, the CDR3 is TGTGCCAGCAGCTTATTCCCAAATCAGCCCCAGCATTTT.

This chain connects TRBV11-2 to TRBJ2-3; tentatively, D is TRBD1 or TRBD2 (5 bases each). V lost 5 bases and J lost 4, with 22 bases in between. This CDR3 region has 17 residues. Germline V CDR1 and CDR2: SGHAT, FQNNGV. The CDR3 region is CASSQLGEGAFADTQYF. CDR3 in DNA: TGTGCCAGCAGCCAACTGGGAGAAGGGGCCTTCGCAGATACGCAGTATTTT.

The V gene is TRBV28, the J gene TRBJ2-1; 8 nucleotides line up with TRBD1. V shed 5 bases, J shed 7 bases, and the junction held 10 bases outside the gene matches. CDR3 length: 15 residues. The germline V gene has CDR1 MDHEN and CDR2 SYDVKM. CDR3 bases: TGTGCCAGCAGTCCCGCCGCACAGGGGGTGAATGAGCAGTTCTTC. This gives the protein CASSPAAQGVNEQFF.

The V and J genes are TRBV18 and TRBJ2-5; D tentatively fits TRBD1 or TRBD2 (5 bases each). The germline CDR1 and CDR2 sequences are KGHSH and LQKENI. Trimming pared 5 bases from V and 4 bases from J, leaving 11 bases between. The CDR3 totals 13 residues. DNA for the CDR3: TGTGCCAGCTCAGAGGGGACGGTAGAGACCCAGTACTTC. This codes for CASSEGTVETQYF.

The rearrangement links TRBV7-2 to TRBJ1-2; unclear D gene. This CDR3 comprises 13 residues. V was trimmed by 5 bases and J by 4 bases, leaving 11 bases between them. Germline V CDR1 and CDR2: SGHTA, FQGNSA. CDR3 DNA sequence: TGTGCCAGCAGCATAGACGGTCTCTATGGCTACACCTTC. This codes for CASSIDGLYGYTF.

The CDR3 nucleotides read TGCGCCAGCAGCTTGTTAGGGACAGTTACAGATACGCAGTATTTT. Protein sequence: CASSLLGTVTDTQYF. The V gene is TRBV5-1, the J gene TRBJ2-3, with TRBD1 matching over 7 bases. V was pared by 1 base and J by 3 bases, with 5 bases of the junction left unmatched. The CDR3 extends over 15 amino acids. Looked up from germline, CDR1 is SGHRS and CDR2 is YFSETQ.

The chain carries TRBV7-3 and TRBJ2-1; D is possibly TRBD1 or TRBD2 (5 bases each). Between the trimmed V and J ends, which lost 1 base and 0 bases, there was a span of 16 bases. This CDR3 has 18 residues. Germline V lookup: CDR1 SGHTA, CDR2 FQGTGA. In nucleotides, the CDR3 is TGTGCCAGCAGCTTAAACCCGGGGCGCTTAAGCTCCTACAATGAGCAGTTCTTC. This sequence encodes CASSLNPGRLSSYNEQFF.